The sequence of this T cell receptor beta chain was determined in a study of cytomegalovirus exposure and HLA in healthy donors. Study information: Roughly 80 million unique TCRs from HLA-typed donors were held in an early data release. Out of several hundred genotyped donors, roughly 80% belonged to the Caucasian-associated ancestry cluster.

The PCR used 60 Vbeta and 13 Jbeta primers. Repertoires were generated with immunoSEQ multiplex PCR, while TCRdb's copy carries only in-frame clones and drops some. This table has some 120,000 clones, approximately 78% appearing once. Study results and caveats: Among TCR sequences, most were rare, though some public TCRs appeared in many donors. The sole available immune exposure information was CMV serostatus.

Regarding this clone: Its antigen remains unknown.

The CDR3 is 15 amino acids. Germline CDR1 and CDR2: MNHEY and SMNVEV (reference sequence). Losses at the gene ends were 5 bases for V and 7 bases for J; bases not matched to a gene: 10. Specimen: PBMCs. This receptor was taken from a young man in good health and CMV-seropositive. The chain uses TRBV27 and TRBJ1-2, with TRBD1 identical over 10 bases. CDR3 region: CASSVAGQGSGGYTF. The CDR3 bases are TGTGCCAGCAGTGTGGCGGGACAGGGGAGTGGTGGCTACACCTTC.